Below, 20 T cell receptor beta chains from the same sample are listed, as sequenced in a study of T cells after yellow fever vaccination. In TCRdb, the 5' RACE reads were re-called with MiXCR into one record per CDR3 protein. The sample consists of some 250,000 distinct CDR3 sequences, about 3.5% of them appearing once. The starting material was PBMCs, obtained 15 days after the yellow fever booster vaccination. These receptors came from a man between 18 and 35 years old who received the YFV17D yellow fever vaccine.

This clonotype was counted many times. In DNA, the CDR3 is TGCAGTGCTCGTAGCGGGGGGAGCTCCTACAATGAGCAGTTCTTC. Its protein is CSARSGGSSYNEQFF. The chain is built from TRBV20-1 and TRBJ2-1, with 10 bases matching TRBD2. This CDR3 has 15 residues. V shed 5 bases, J shed 0 bases, and the junction held 4 bases outside the gene matches. Germline-derived CDR1 and CDR2 are DFQATT and SNEGSKA (reference sequence).

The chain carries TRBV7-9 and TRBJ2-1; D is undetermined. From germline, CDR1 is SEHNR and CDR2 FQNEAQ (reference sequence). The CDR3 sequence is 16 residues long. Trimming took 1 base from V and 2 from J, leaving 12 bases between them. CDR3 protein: CASSLEGRPTYNEQFF. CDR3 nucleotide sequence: TGTGCCAGCAGCTTAGAAGGTCGGCCGACCTACAATGAGCAGTTCTTC.

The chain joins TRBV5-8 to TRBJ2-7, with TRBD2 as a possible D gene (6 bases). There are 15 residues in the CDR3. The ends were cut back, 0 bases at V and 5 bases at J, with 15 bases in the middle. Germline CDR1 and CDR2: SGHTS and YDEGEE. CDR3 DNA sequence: TGTGCCAGCAGCTTGGAAGTCTCAGGAGGGGACGAGCAGTACGTC. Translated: CASSLEVSGGDEQYV.

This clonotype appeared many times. Written as DNA, the CDR3 is TGTGCCAGCACCCGGGACCCTAGCGCTGGAAACACCATATATTTT. Its protein is CASTRDPSAGNTIYF. The rearrangement links TRBV5-5 to TRBJ1-3, with D possibly TRBD1 on 5 matching bases. Germline V gene lookup returns CDR1 SGHKS and CDR2 YYEKEE (reference sequence). Deletions cut 6 bases from V and 2 bases from J, with 15 bases between. There are 15 residues in the CDR3.

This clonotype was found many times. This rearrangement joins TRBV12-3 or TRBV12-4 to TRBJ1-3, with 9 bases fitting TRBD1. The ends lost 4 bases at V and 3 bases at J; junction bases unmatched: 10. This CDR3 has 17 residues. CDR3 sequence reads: CASSYPSTGGFGNTIYF. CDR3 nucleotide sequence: TGTGCCAGCAGTTACCCCTCCACAGGGGGCTTTGGAAACACCATATATTTT.

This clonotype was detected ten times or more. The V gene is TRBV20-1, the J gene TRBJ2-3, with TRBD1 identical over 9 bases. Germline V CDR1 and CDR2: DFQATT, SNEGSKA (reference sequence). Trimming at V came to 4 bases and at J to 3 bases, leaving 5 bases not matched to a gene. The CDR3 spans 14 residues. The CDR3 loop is CSAIRGQGTDTQYF. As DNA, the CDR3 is TGCAGTGCTATTCGGGGACAGGGAACAGATACGCAGTATTTT.

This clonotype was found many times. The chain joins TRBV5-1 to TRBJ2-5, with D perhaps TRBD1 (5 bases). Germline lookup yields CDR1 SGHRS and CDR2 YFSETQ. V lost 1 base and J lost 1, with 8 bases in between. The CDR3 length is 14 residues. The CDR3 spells CASSLQGIQETQYF. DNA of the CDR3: TGCGCCAGCAGCTTGCAGGGCATCCAAGAGACCCAGTACTTC.

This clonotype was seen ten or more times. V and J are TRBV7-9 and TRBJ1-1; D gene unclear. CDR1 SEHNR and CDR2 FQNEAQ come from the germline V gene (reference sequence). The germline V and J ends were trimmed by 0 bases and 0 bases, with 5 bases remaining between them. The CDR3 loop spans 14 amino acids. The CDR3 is CASSLAQLNTEAFF. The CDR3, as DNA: TGTGCCAGCAGCTTAGCACAACTGAACACTGAAGCTTTCTTT.

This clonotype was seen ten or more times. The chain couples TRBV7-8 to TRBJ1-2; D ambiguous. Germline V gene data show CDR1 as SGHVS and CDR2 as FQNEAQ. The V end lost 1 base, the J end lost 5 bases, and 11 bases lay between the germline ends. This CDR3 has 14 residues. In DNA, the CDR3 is TGTGCCAGCAGCTTAGGAGGCGCCGGGTATGGCTACACCTTC. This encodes CASSLGGAGYGYTF.

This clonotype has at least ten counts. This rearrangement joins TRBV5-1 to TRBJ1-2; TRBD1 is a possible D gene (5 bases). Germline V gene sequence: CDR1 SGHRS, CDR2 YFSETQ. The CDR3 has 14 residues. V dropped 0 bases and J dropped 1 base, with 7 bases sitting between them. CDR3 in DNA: TGCGCCAGCAGCTTGGGGGACCTTAACTATGGCTACACCTTC. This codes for CASSLGDLNYGYTF.

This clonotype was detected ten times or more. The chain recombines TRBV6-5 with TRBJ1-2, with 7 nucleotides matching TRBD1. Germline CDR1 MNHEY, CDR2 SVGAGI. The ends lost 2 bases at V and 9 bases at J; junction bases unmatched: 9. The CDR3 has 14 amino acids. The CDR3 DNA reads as TGTGCCAGCAGTTACGATCAGGGGGTTCAAAGCTACACCTTC. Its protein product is CASSYDQGVQSYTF.

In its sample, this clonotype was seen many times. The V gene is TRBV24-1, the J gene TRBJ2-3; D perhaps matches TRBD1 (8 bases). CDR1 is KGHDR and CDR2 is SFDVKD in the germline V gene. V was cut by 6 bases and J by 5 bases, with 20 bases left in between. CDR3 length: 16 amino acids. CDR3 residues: CATSSGRRGTGDTQYF. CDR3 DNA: TGTGCCACCAGTAGTGGGCGGCGGGGGACAGGAGATACGCAGTATTTT.

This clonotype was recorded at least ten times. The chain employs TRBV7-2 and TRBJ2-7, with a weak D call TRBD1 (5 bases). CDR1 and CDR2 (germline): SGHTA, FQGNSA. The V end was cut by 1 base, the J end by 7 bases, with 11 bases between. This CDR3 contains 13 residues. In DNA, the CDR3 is TGTGCCAGCAGCTTAGGAGTCAGGGATGAGCAGTACTTC. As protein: CASSLGVRDEQYF.

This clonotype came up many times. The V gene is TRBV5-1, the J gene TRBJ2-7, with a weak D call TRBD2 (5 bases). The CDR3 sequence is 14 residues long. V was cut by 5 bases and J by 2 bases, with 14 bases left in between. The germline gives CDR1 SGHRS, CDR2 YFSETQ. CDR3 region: CASSESPGTYEQYF. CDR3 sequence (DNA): TGCGCCAGCAGTGAGTCTCCGGGGACCTACGAGCAGTACTTC.

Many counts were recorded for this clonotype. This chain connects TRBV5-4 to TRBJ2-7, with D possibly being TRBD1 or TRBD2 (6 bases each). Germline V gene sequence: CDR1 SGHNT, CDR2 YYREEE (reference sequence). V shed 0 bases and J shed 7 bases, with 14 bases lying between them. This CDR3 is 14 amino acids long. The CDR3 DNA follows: TGTGCCAGCAGCTTGGTTGTCAGGGGAGGAGAGCAGTACTTC. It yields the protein CASSLVVRGGEQYF.

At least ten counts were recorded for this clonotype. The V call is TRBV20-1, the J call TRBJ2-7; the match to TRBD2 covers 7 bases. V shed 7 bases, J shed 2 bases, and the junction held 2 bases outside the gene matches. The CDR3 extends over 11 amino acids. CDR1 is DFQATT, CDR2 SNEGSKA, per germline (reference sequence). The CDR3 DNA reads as TGCAGTGTGGGACTACCCTACGAGCAGTACGTC. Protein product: CSVGLPYEQYV.

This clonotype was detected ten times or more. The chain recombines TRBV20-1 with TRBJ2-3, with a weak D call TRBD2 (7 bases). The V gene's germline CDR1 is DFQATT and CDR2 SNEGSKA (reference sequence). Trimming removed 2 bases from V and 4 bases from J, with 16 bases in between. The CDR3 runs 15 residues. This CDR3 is CSARRGRERPDTQYF. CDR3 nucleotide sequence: TGCAGTGCTAGAAGGGGGAGGGAGCGTCCAGATACGCAGTATTTT.

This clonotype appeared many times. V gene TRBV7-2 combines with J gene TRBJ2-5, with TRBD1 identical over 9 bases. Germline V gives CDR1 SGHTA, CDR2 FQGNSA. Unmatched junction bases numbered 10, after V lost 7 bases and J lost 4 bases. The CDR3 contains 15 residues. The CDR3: CASTLYRGQGETQYF. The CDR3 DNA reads TGTGCCAGCACCTTGTACAGGGGGCAAGGAGAGACCCAGTACTTC.

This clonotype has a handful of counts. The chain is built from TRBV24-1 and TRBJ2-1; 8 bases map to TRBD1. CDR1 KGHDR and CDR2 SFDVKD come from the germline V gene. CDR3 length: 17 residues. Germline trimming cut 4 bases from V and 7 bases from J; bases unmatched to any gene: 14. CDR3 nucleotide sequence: TGTGCCACCAGTGACCGAACCGGGACAGGACAGTATAATGAGCAGTTCTTC. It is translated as CATSDRTGTGQYNEQFF.

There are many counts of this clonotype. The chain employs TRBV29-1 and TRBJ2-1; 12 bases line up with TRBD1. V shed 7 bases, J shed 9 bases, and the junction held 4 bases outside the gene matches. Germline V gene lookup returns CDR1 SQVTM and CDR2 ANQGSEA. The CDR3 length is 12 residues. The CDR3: CSAGTGGGEQFF. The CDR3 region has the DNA TGCAGCGCTGGGACAGGGGGCGGTGAGCAGTTCTTC.